This is a list of T cell receptor beta chains from one sample in a study of identical twins. TCRdb itself ran the 5' RACE reads through MiXCR, one entry per CDR3 protein. The profile covers 450,000 to 650,000 distinct CDR3 sequences, with 9.6% appearing a single time and under 3% taken by the ten largest. The data were also submitted as part of a second study, on yellow fever vaccine responses in identical twins.

The sequencing input was PBMCs. These TCRs come from a woman aged 18 to 35 in good health. Each CDR3 is given with its conserved first and last residue. D genes are given only for firm matches. Rows give clone size only sometimes, using once, few, many, or a class for an expanded clone.

j_call	d_call	v_call	clone_size	cdr3_nt	cdr3_aa
TRBJ2-7	-	TRBV7-8	-	TGTGCCAGCAGCTTGGATCCCCTCTCTTACGAGCAGTACTTC	CASSLDPLSYEQYF
TRBJ2-7	TRBD1	TRBV19	few	TGTGCCAGTAGTATAGACGGACAGGGTACCTACGAGCAGTACTTC	CASSIDGQGTYEQYF
TRBJ2-5	TRBD2	TRBV18	many	TGTGCCAGCTCACCACTTTCGGCTAGCGGGATGGAGACCCAGTACTTC	CASSPLSASGMETQYF
TRBJ2-6	-	TRBV7-2	-	TGTGCCAGCAGCTTATCGCTAGGGCAGGGTACCGGGGCCAACGTCCTGACTTTC	CASSLSLGQGTGANVLTF
TRBJ2-4	TRBD1	TRBV5-5	many	TGTGCCAGCAGCTTTTGGGACAGGGGCCAAAACATTCAGTACTTC	CASSFWDRGQNIQYF
TRBJ1-6	-	TRBV7-2	few	TGTGCCAGCAGCTCATGGACGGCCGGGTCTTCACCCCTCCACTTT	CASSSWTAGSSPLHF
TRBJ2-1	TRBD2	TRBV6-2/TRBV6-3	few	TGTGCCAGCAGTTTCGGTGGGAGGGCCGGAAATGAGCAGTTCTTC	CASSFGGRAGNEQFF
TRBJ2-2	-	TRBV7-9	many	TGTGCCAGCAGGTGGGGGGCGAACACCGGGGAGCTGTTTTTT	CASRWGANTGELFF
TRBJ2-7	-	TRBV5-5	-	TGTGCCAGCAGCCGTCGGGACGGGAGCTCCTACGAGCAGTACTTC	CASSRRDGSSYEQYF
TRBJ2-5	TRBD1	TRBV7-9	-	TGTGCCAGCAGCTTGACAGGGTCCCTAGAGACCCAGTACTTC	CASSLTGSLETQYF
TRBJ2-1	TRBD1	TRBV4-3	-	TGCGCCAGCAGCCAAGATAGGAGACAGGGCTTATACAATGAGCAGTTCTTC	CASSQDRRQGLYNEQFF
TRBJ2-1	-	TRBV4-2	-	TGTGCCAGCAGCCAAAGGGGGGGTGGATCCTACAATGAGCAGTTCTTC	CASSQRGGGSYNEQFF
TRBJ2-2	-	TRBV2	many	TGTGCCAGCAGTGATTGGACAGCAAACACCGGGGAGCTGTTTTTT	CASSDWTANTGELFF
TRBJ2-1	TRBD1	TRBV2	-	TGTGCCAGCAGCGATCACAGGGGTCAGTTCTTC	CASSDHRGQFF
TRBJ2-3	-	TRBV29-1	many	TGCAGCGTTGGTGGTAGCACAGATACGCAGTATTTT	CSVGGSTDTQYF
TRBJ2-3	-	TRBV5-1	few	TGCGCCAGCAGCTCCAATTTTGCTAGTCAGGGGGATACGCAGTATTTT	CASSSNFASQGDTQYF
TRBJ2-1	-	TRBV6-2/TRBV6-3	many	TGTGCCAGCAGTTACAAAGCGGCGTACTCCTACAATGAGCAGTTCTTC	CASSYKAAYSYNEQFF
TRBJ2-6	-	TRBV7-3	many	TGTGCCAGCAGCTTAATAGGGACAAGAAGCTCTGGGGCCAACGTCCTGACTTTC	CASSLIGTRSSGANVLTF
TRBJ2-1	TRBD2	TRBV11-3	-	TGTGCCAGCAGCCCTAGCGGGGACTACAATGAGCAGTTCTTC	CASSPSGDYNEQFF
TRBJ2-7	-	TRBV14	many	TGTGCCAGCAGCCAAGGCCTGGCGAGCTCCTACGAGCAGTACTTC	CASSQGLASSYEQYF
TRBJ2-7	-	TRBV6-5	many	TGTGCCAGCAGTTACTCTTACGGGCACGAGCAGTACTTC	CASSYSYGHEQYF
TRBJ2-7	-	TRBV29-1	few	TGCAGCGTTGTTACAGAAAGCGTCCACGAGCAGTACTTC	CSVVTESVHEQYF
TRBJ2-7	-	TRBV5-1	-	TGCGCCAGCAGCTTGGCGAGGGATTTCAACTACGAGCAGTACTTC	CASSLARDFNYEQYF
TRBJ1-1	-	TRBV10-3	many	TGTGCCATCAGTGACCAGGGCGCTGAAGCTTTCTTT	CAISDQGAEAFF